The clone carrying this T cell receptor (beta chain) showed up just a few times. Its matching antigen is unknown. The sample originates from a study of vaccination and CD4 T cells after COVID-19. For the study at large: At a median roughly 70 days (range 14 to 241) after dose two, post-vaccine samples were obtained.

The Oncomine TCR Beta short-read assay generated sequence data from the DNA of cultured CD4+ T cells. Each CDR3 protein is one row after TCRdb ran MiXCR on the PCR reads. This repertoire shows 20,000 to 25,000 distinct CDR3 sequences, 60% found once; its top ten account for about an eighth. Treatment specified: approximately nine-day PBMC culture with coronavirus spike peptide pools or control peptides (ViraFEST assay). These CD4+ T cells came from roughly nine-day cultures by negative selection. V shed 5 bases and J 0 bases; nucleotides not matched to a gene: 3. The CDR3 is 15 amino acids. Germline loops: CDR1 SGHTA, CDR2 FQGNSA.

The sample consisted of CD4+ T cells from blood, cultured in vitro, taken after SARS-CoV-2 vaccination. This chain joins TRBV7-2 and TRBJ2-5, with 10 bases identical to TRBD2. The clonotype was recovered from a human donor who received a COVID-19 vaccine. The CDR3 loop reads CASSPTSGNQETQYF. The CDR3 DNA sequence: TGTGCCAGCAGCCCAACTAGCGGGAACCAAGAGACCCAGTACTTC.